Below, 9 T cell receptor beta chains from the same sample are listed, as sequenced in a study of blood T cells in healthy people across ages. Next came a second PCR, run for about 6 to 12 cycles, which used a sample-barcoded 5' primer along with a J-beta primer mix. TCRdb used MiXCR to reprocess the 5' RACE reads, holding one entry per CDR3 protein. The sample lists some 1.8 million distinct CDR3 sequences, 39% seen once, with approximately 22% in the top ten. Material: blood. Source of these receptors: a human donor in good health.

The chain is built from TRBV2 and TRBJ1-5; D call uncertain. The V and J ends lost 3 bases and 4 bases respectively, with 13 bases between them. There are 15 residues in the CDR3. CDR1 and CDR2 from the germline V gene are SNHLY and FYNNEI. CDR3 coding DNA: TGTGCCAGCAGTGAGGAAAGGGTGGGTAATCAGCCCCAGCATTTT. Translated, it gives CASSEERVGNQPQHF.

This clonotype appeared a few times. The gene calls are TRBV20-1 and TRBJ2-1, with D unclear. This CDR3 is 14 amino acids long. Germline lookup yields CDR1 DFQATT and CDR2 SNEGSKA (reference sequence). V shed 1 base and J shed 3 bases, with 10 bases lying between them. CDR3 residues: CSARGSTGYNEQFF. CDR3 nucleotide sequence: TGCAGTGCTAGAGGGTCTACTGGCTACAATGAGCAGTTCTTC.

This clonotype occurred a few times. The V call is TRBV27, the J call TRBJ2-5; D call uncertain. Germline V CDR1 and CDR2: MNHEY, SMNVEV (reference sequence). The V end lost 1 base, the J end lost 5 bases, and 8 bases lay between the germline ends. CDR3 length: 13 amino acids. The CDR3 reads CASSLYGIETQYF. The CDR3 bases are TGTGCCAGCAGTTTATATGGGATCGAGACCCAGTACTTC.

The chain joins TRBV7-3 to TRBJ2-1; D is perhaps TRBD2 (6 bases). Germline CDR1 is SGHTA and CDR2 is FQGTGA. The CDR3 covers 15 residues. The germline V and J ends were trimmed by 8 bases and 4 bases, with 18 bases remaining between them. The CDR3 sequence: CASARIPGGYNEQFF. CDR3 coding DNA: TGTGCCAGCGCCAGAATCCCTGGGGGGTACAATGAGCAGTTCTTC.

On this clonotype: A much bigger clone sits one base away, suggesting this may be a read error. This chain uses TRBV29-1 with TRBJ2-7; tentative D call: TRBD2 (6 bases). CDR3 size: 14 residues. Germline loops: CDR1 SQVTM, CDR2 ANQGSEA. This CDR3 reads CSVVPFSGSYERYF. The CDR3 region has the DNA TGCAGCGTCGTTCCCTTTAGCGGTTCCTACGAGCGGTACTTC.

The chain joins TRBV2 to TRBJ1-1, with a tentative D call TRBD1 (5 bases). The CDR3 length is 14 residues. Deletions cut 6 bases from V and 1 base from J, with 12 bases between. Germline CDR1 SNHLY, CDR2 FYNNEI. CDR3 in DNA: TGTGCCAGCAGCGATCCAGGGCGGAACACTGAAGCTTTCTTT. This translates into CASSDPGRNTEAFF.

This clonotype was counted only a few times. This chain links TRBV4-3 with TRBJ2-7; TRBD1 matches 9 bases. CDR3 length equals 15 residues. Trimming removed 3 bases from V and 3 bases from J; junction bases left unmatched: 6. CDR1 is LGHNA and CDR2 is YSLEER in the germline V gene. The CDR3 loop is CASSQENRGLYEQYF. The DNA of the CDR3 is TGCGCCAGCAGCCAGGAAAACAGGGGGCTCTACGAGCAGTACTTC.

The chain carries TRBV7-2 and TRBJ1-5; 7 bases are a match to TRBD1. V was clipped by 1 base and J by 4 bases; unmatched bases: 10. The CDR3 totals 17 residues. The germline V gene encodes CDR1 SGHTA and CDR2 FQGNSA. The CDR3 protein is CASSLGEGAWGNQPQHF. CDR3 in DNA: TGTGCCAGCAGCTTAGGTGAGGGGGCCTGGGGAAATCAGCCCCAGCATTTT.

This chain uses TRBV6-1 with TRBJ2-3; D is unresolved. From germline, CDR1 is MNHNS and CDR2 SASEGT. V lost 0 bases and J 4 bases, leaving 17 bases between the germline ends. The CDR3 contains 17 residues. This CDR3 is CASSEAVSPGVSDTQYF. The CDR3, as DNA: TGTGCCAGCAGTGAAGCGGTGTCCCCCGGTGTCTCAGATACGCAGTATTTT.